Below are 15 T cell receptor beta chains sequenced from a single sample in a study of graft-versus-host responses after intestinal transplantation. Profiled with immunoSEQ multiplex PCR; TCRdb holds only in-frame clones, not every one. This table holds tens of thousands of clones, over 75% found once. These receptors have no identified antigens. Material: unstimulated CD8+ T cells sorted from spleen or lymph node cells, obtained before intestinal transplant. These receptor sequences come from a human donor who received an intestinal transplant.

Notes on this clone: One end of the junction fails to match germline, which may point to a read error. This chain connects TRBV4-1 to TRBJ1-1; the D gene is possibly TRBD1 (5 bases). This CDR3 comprises 15 residues. Germline CDR1 MGHRA, CDR2 YSYEKL. CDR3 protein: CASSQGGGGKNEAFF. The DNA of the CDR3 is TGCGCCAGCAGTCAAGGTGGGGGGGGAAAAAACGAAGCTTTCTTT.

The chain uses TRBV11-2 and TRBJ2-7, with 7 bases aligning to TRBD2. The CDR3 spans 15 residues. Trimming cost V 3 bases and J 4 bases; bases outside gene matches: 9. Germline CDR1 is SGHAT and CDR2 is FQNNGV. The CDR3 loop is CASSFGGGPGYEQYF. In DNA form, the CDR3 reads TGTGCCAGCAGCTTTGGGGGAGGGCCCGGGTACGAGCAGTACTTC.

The V and J genes are TRBV5-6 and TRBJ1-4, with D possibly matching TRBD1 (5 bases). This CDR3 is built from 15 residues. The V gene lost 4 bases and the J gene lost 2 bases, with 12 bases spanning the gap. Germline CDR1 reads SGHDT; CDR2 reads YYEEEE. In nucleotides, the CDR3 is TGTGCCAGCAGCCCGGGGGGGAGGACTAATGAAAAACTGTTTTTT. Amino acids: CASSPGGRTNEKLFF.

The CDR3 reads CASSGRGAVASGANVLTF. DNA for the CDR3: TGTGCCAGCAGTGGGAGGGGAGCGGTCGCCTCTGGGGCCAACGTCCTGACTTTC. This chain links TRBV25-1 with TRBJ2-6; TRBD2 is a possible D gene (6 bases). The germline CDR1 and CDR2 sequences are MGHDK and SYGVNS. The ends were cut back, 4 bases at V and 0 bases at J, with 16 bases in the middle. The length of the CDR3 is 18 residues.

This chain uses TRBV7-8 with TRBJ2-1; perhaps TRBD2 as D (5 bases). There are 17 residues in the CDR3. Germline V lookup: CDR1 SGHVS, CDR2 FQNEAQ. The V end lost 3 bases, the J end lost 1 base, and 16 bases lay between the germline ends. The CDR3: CASSFLRTGRSYNEQFF. Here the CDR3 DNA reads TGTGCCAGCAGCTTCTTGAGGACTGGACGATCCTACAATGAGCAGTTCTTC.

Here the CDR3 reads CASSLSGGLGELFF. As DNA, the CDR3 is TGTGCCAGCAGTCTTAGCGGGGGGCTCGGGGAGCTGTTTTTT. The chain is built from TRBV6-5 and TRBJ2-2, with 10 bases identical to TRBD2. Trimming removed 5 bases from V and 7 bases from J; junction bases left unmatched: 4. The germline V gene has CDR1 MNHEY and CDR2 SVGAGI. The CDR3 covers 14 residues.

The chain has TRBV27 and TRBJ2-1; 14 positions match TRBD2. Unmatched junction bases numbered 3, after V lost 5 bases and J lost 9 bases. The germline V gene has CDR1 MNHEY and CDR2 SMNVEV (reference sequence). The CDR3 covers 14 residues. CDR3 DNA sequence: TGTGCCAGCAGTCCGGGGACTAGCGGGAGTGAGCAGTTCTTC. Its translation: CASSPGTSGSEQFF.

The gene calls are TRBV30 and TRBJ1-3; no clear D. V was pared by 0 bases and J by 4 bases, with 4 bases between. The CDR3 contains 12 residues. The germline CDR1 and CDR2 sequences are GTSNPN and SVGIG (reference sequence). CDR3 amino acids: CAWSVSGNTIYF. The CDR3 DNA sequence: TGTGCCTGGAGTGTCTCGGGAAACACCATATATTTT.

The chain recombines TRBV19 with TRBJ2-1; the match to TRBD1 covers 11 bases. Per the germline V gene, CDR1 is LNHDA and CDR2 is SQIVND (reference sequence). V lost 3 bases to trimming and J lost 2 bases; unmatched junction nucleotides: 3. CDR3 length: 16 residues. The CDR3 loop is CASSIRTGGPYNEQFF. The CDR3 nucleotides are TGTGCCAGTAGTATCAGGACAGGGGGCCCCTACAATGAGCAGTTCTTC.

J is TRBJ2-1 and V is TRBV7-2; 11 bases align to TRBD2. Germline V gives CDR1 SGHTA, CDR2 FQGNSA. The CDR3 consists of 16 residues. V gave up 1 base and J gave up 3 bases; unmatched junction bases: 2. The CDR3 DNA reads TGTGCCAGCAGCTTAGGACTAGCGGGATTCTACAATGAGCAGTTCTTC. It is translated as CASSLGLAGFYNEQFF.

The rearrangement uses TRBV18 and TRBJ1-1, with D unresolved. The CDR3 has 15 residues. CDR1 and CDR2 from the germline V gene are KGHSH and LQKENI. The V end was cut by 1 base, the J end by 3 bases, with 12 bases between. For the CDR3, the DNA is TGTGCCAGCTCACCACGCGCGGGGTGGGACACTGAAGCTTTCTTT. Its translation is CASSPRAGWDTEAFF.

V usage is TRBV5-6 and J usage is TRBJ2-1; weak D call: TRBD2 (5 bases). This CDR3 contains 15 residues. Looked up from germline, CDR1 is SGHDT and CDR2 is YYEEEE. The germline V and J ends were trimmed by 2 bases and 0 bases, with 9 bases remaining between them. CDR3 in DNA: TGTGCCAGCAGCTTTCCTACTAGCTCCTACAATGAGCAGTTCTTC. Translation gives CASSFPTSSYNEQFF.

V gene TRBV2 combines with J gene TRBJ2-7, with 10 bases matching TRBD2. CDR3 size: 13 residues. V lost 8 bases, J lost 0 bases, and 1 base stayed unmatched. The germline V gene has CDR1 SNHLY and CDR2 FYNNEI. As DNA, the CDR3 is TGTGCCAGCCTAGCGGGGGACTCCTACGAGCAGTACTTC. This sequence encodes CASLAGDSYEQYF.

The V call is TRBV2, the J call TRBJ2-2, with D perhaps TRBD1 (5 bases). Deletions cut 6 bases from V and 3 bases from J, with 14 bases between. CDR1 and CDR2 from the germline V gene are SNHLY and FYNNEI. The CDR3 is made up of 15 amino acids. The CDR3 region is CASSFKTDYTGELFF. In DNA, the CDR3 is TGTGCCAGCAGCTTCAAGACAGATTACACCGGGGAGCTGTTTTTT.

The genes are TRBV4-3 and TRBJ2-1; a possible D gene is TRBD2 (6 bases). The CDR3 runs 13 residues. Deletions cut 6 bases from V and 5 bases from J, with 11 bases between. Germline V lookup: CDR1 LGHNA, CDR2 YSLEER. The CDR3: CASSGGLDNEQFF. CDR3 in DNA: TGCGCCAGCAGTGGAGGGTTGGACAATGAGCAGTTCTTC.